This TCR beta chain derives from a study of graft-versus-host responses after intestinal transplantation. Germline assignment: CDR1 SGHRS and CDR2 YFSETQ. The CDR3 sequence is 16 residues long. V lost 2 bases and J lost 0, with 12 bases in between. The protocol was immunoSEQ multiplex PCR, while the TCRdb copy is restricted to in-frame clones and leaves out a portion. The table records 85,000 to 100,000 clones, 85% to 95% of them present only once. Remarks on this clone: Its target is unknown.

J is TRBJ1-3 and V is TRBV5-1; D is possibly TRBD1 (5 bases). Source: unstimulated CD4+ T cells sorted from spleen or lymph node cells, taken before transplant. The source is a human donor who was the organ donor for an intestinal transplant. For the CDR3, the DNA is TGCGCCAGCAGCTTCGAGACAGTTACCTCTGGAAACACCATATATTTT. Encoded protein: CASSFETVTSGNTIYF.